These 21 T cell receptor beta chains were all obtained from the same sample, sequenced in a study of tumor and adjacent non-tumor tissue in lung cancer. A modified ARM-PCR protocol with three rounds of nested PCR amplified TCRbeta. TCRdb reprocessed the multiplex PCR reads via MiXCR and lists one record per CDR3 protein. The sample has about 110,000 distinct CDR3 sequences, over 70% seen once; the top ten hold around 21%. No cell sorting was done before RNA was extracted from the tissue. The sequenced sample consisted of lung tumor tissue. Source of these receptors: a man between 65 and 80 years old with non-small cell lung cancer.

A remark on this clonotype: One end of the junction varies from germline; a read error may be responsible. The chain recombines TRBV5-6 with TRBJ2-5, with D perhaps being TRBD1 or TRBD2 (5 bases each). Germline V gives CDR1 SGHDT, CDR2 YYEEEE. This CDR3 has 13 amino acids. The CDR3: CARSLGVWETQYF. The CDR3 region has the DNA TGTGCCAGGAGCTTGGGGGTGTGGGAGACCCAGTACTTC.

This clonotype was detected ten times or more. The rearrangement joins TRBV6-4 to TRBJ2-1; 14 bases match TRBD2. Looked up from germline, CDR1 is MRHNA and CDR2 is SNTAGT. J was trimmed by 7 bases and V by 5 bases; bases with no gene match: 4. There are 15 residues in the CDR3. CDR3 DNA: TGTGCCAGCAGTCACGGGACTAGCGGGGGAAATGAGCAGTTCTTC. This codes for CASSHGTSGGNEQFF.

Note on this clonotype: The DNA is left out, because the CDR3 cannot be placed on it with certainty; the CDR3 is given as TCRdb lists it. The chain couples TRBV10-3 to TRBJ1-2. Germline V gene data show CDR1 as ENHRY and CDR2 as SYGVKD. The CDR3 numbers 19 amino acids, ends counted. Here the CDR3 reads CDISESTQFNIGILYGCTF.

A note on this clonotype: Possible read error: a much larger clone is one base away. V is TRBV7-9 and J is TRBJ2-7; a possible D gene is TRBD1 (5 bases). Germline V gene data show CDR1 as SEHNR and CDR2 as FQNEAQ (reference sequence). The CDR3 has 14 amino acids. The CDR3 region has the DNA TGTGCCAGCAGCAGTTCAGGGCACCACTACGAGCGGTACTTC. Amino acid sequence: CASSSSGHHYERYF.

The chain has TRBV5-1 and TRBJ1-4; 8 bases align to TRBD1. The ends lost 4 bases at V and 9 bases at J; junction bases unmatched: 11. Germline V gene lookup returns CDR1 SGHRS and CDR2 YFSETQ. The CDR3 runs to 15 residues. The CDR3 is CASSITGGENKKLFF. In nucleotides, the CDR3 is TGCGCCAGCAGCATAACAGGGGGTGAGAATAAAAAACTGTTTTTT.

Comment on this clonotype: A junction boundary mismatches the germline segment, possibly from a read error. V is TRBV4-2 and J is TRBJ1-1; 8 bases agree with TRBD1. The germline CDR1 and CDR2 sequences are LGHNA and YNFKEQ. There are 15 residues in the CDR3. The CDR3 DNA reads as TGTGCCTGCAGCCCCGTGACAGGGGCGGGCGCTGAAGCTTTCTTT. Translated: CACSPVTGAGAEAFF.

The chain is built from TRBV4-2 and TRBJ2-7; 8 bases fit TRBD1. The junction had 12 bases not matched to a gene; V was cut back by 11 bases and J by 3 bases. There are 14 residues in the CDR3. The germline V gene has CDR1 LGHNA and CDR2 YNFKEQ. The DNA for the CDR3 is TGTGCCGTCAACCAAGGACAGGGTCTCTACGAGCAGTACTTC. It encodes CAVNQGQGLYEQYF.

This clonotype was seen once. It is likely a read error, because the conserved phenylalanine at the end of the CDR3 is missing. The chain recombines TRBV11-3 with TRBJ2-3, with a tentative D call TRBD2 (5 bases). Per germline, CDR1 SGHNT and CDR2 YENEEA. The CDR3 loop spans 15 amino acids. DNA for the CDR3: TGTGCCAGCACCCGTCGGGAAGTAAACACAGATACACAGTATCTT. Its translation is CASTRREVNTDTQYL.

This clonotype appeared a few times. This may come from a read error, since a much larger clone is one base off. This chain connects TRBV7-9 to TRBJ1-1, with D perhaps matching TRBD1 (6 bases). Looked up from germline, CDR1 is SEHNR and CDR2 is FQNEAQ (reference sequence). There are 14 residues in the CDR3. CDR3 protein: CGSSLAGAGTEAFF. The CDR3 nucleotides are TGTGGCAGCAGCTTAGCGGGGGCTGGCACTGAAGCTTTCTTT.

The CDR3 loop is CSAEVAWGTGELFF. CDR3 nucleotide sequence: TGCAGCGCTGAGGTAGCTTGGGGCACCGGGGAGCTGTTTTTT. The chain uses TRBV29-1 and TRBJ2-2; D gene unclear. Germline CDR1 is SQVTM and CDR2 is ANQGSEA. This CDR3 region has 14 residues. The V gene lost 7 bases and the J gene lost 4 bases, with 16 bases spanning the gap.

As to this clonotype: A junction end diverges from the germline sequence, so it may reflect a read error. This chain links TRBV4-3 with TRBJ2-1, with D maybe TRBD2 (6 bases). The germline CDR1 and CDR2 sequences are LGHNA and YSLEER. The CDR3 extends over 17 amino acids. CDR3 loop: CTSSQDPTGADYNEQFF. The CDR3 DNA follows: TGCACCAGCAGCCAAGACCCAACGGGAGCTGATTACAATGAGCAGTTTTTC.

Details on this clonotype: A junction end diverges from the germline sequence, so it may reflect a read error. The chain recombines TRBV18 with TRBJ1-5; 10 nucleotides agree with TRBD1. The CDR3 runs 15 residues. Per germline, CDR1 KGHSH and CDR2 LQKENI. Here the CDR3 reads CASSPRTGGDQPKHF. In DNA form, the CDR3 reads TGTGCCAGCTCACCACGGACAGGGGGAGACCAGCCCAAGCATTTT.

Concerning this clonotype itself: A junction end diverges from the germline sequence, so it may reflect a read error. The chain is built from TRBV5-4 and TRBJ2-1; 8 bases fit TRBD2. Looked up from germline, CDR1 is SGHNT and CDR2 is YYREEE (reference sequence). The CDR3 is 15 amino acids. The chain's CDR3 is CPSSSYAGGRNEQFF. The CDR3 bases are TGTCCCAGCAGCTCGTATGCGGGGGGCAGGAATGAGCAGTTCTTC.

As to this clonotype: The conserved phenylalanine or tryptophan normally closing the CDR3 is absent here, so this likely arose from a read error. The chain has TRBV11-2 and TRBJ2-1; D uncertain. Germline loops: CDR1 SGHAT, CDR2 FQNNGV. The CDR3 loop spans 16 amino acids. V lost 1 base to trimming and J lost 2 bases, with 12 bases between them. The CDR3 sequence is CASSLGFARTYNEQFL. In DNA form, the CDR3 reads TGTGCCAGCAGCTTAGGGTTCGCGAGGACCTACAATGAGCAGTTCCTC.

Worth noting for this clonotype: At one boundary the junction diverges from the germline segment, which might be a read error. This chain connects TRBV10-3 to TRBJ1-1; TRBD1 matches at 7 bases. This CDR3 has 15 amino acids. CDR1 and CDR2 from the germline V gene are ENHRY and SYGVKD. The CDR3 nucleotides are TGTGCCATCAGTGCAAAGACAGGGAGTGATACTGAAGGTTTCTTT. It is translated as CAISAKTGSDTEGFF.

This rearrangement joins TRBV4-1 to TRBJ2-3, with D hard to call. V was clipped by 6 bases and J by 11 bases, with 30 bases between them. CDR1 is MGHRA, CDR2 YSYEKL, per germline. The CDR3 is 17 amino acids. Here the CDR3 DNA reads TGCGCCAGCAGTCCTCACCACACATCGGGTAACCCAGATTGGCAGTATTTT. This sequence encodes CASSPHHTSGNPDWQYF.

About this clonotype: An end of the junction differs from the germline gene, which may be a read error. The chain links TRBV6-2 or TRBV6-3 to TRBJ2-2; TRBD1 or TRBD2 may be the D gene (6 bases each). The CDR3 totals 15 residues. Germline V gene lookup returns CDR1 MNHEY and CDR2 SVGEGT. The CDR3 bases are TGTGCCTGCAGAGGGGGGAAGGCGAACACCGGGGAGCTGTCTTTT. This encodes CACRGGKANTGELSF.

A note on this clonotype: The conserved closing phenylalanine or tryptophan is absent in this CDR3, likely reflecting a read error. The chain combines TRBV11-2 with TRBJ2-1; tentatively, D is TRBD1 or TRBD2 (5 bases each). CDR1 SGHAT and CDR2 FQNNGV come from the germline V gene. This CDR3 comprises 14 residues. CDR3 amino acids: CISSLARQYNEQFI. The CDR3 DNA sequence: TGTATCAGCAGCTTAGCGAGACAGTACAATGAGCAGTTCATC.

In its sample, this clonotype was seen once. Since a much larger clone is just one base distant, this may be a read error. The genes are TRBV20-1 and TRBJ1-1; 10 bases map to TRBD1. CDR1 is DFQATT and CDR2 is SNEGSKA in the germline V gene (reference sequence). The CDR3 has 13 residues. The V and J ends lost 4 bases and 3 bases, in that order; junction bases with no gene match: 2. CDR3 amino acids: CSAIGTGDTEAFF. The CDR3 bases are TGCAGTGCTATAGGGACAGGGGACACTGAAGCTTTCTTT.

The table lists this clonotype with many counts. CDR3 protein: CAISERDTEAFF. The CDR3 nucleotides are TGTGCCATCAGTGAGCGCGACACTGAAGCTTTCTTT. The chain joins TRBV10-3 to TRBJ1-1; D call uncertain. In germline, CDR1 is ENHRY, CDR2 SYGVKD. The germline V and J ends were trimmed by 2 bases and 3 bases, with 4 bases remaining between them. The CDR3 sequence is 12 residues long.

There are many counts of this clonotype. The chain is built from TRBV29-1 and TRBJ2-5, with D perhaps being TRBD1 or TRBD2 (5 bases each). This CDR3 comprises 12 residues. Trimming took 4 bases from V and 5 from J, leaving 11 bases between them. CDR1 is SQVTM, CDR2 ANQGSEA, per germline. CDR3: CSVAGAAETQYF. The CDR3 DNA reads as TGCAGCGTTGCCGGGGCGGCGGAGACCCAGTACTTC.